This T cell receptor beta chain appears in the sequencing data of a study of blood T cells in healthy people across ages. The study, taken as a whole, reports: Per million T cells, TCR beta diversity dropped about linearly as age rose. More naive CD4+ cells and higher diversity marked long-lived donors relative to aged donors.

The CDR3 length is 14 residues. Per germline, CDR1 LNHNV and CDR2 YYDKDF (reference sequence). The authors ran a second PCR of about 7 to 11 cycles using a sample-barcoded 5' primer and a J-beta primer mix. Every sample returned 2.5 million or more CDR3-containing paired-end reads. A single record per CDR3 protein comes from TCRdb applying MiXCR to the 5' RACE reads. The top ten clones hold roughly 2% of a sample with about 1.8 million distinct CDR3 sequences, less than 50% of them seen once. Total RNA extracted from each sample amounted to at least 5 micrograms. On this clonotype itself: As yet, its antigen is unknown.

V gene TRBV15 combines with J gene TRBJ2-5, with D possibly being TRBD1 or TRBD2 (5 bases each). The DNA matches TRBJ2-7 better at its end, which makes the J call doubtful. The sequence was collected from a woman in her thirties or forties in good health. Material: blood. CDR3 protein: CATSRGRDPYEQYF. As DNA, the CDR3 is TGTGCCACCAGCAGGGGACGGGACCCCTACGAGCAGTACTTC.